This entry lists 21 T cell receptor beta chains sequenced from one sample in a study of blood T cell repertoires in COVID-19. TCRdb's copy holds only in-frame clones and misses some; the assay was immunoSEQ multiplex PCR. The sample shows around 200,000 clones, 70% to 90% of them seen only once. Sequencing was carried out using peripheral blood. The origin of the receptors is a middle-aged man with active or convalescent COVID-19.

CDR3 protein: CASSQAGGMVTEAFF. DNA for the CDR3: TGTGCCAGCAGCCAGGCAGGGGGCATGGTAACTGAAGCTTTCTTT. The chain has TRBV14 and TRBJ1-1; 8 bases align to TRBD1. Trimming cost V 3 bases and J 5 bases; bases outside gene matches: 8. Germline V gene sequence: CDR1 SGHDN, CDR2 FVKESK. The CDR3 runs to 15 residues.

The chain recombines TRBV9 with TRBJ2-2; D is perhaps TRBD2 (5 bases). This CDR3 is 16 amino acids long. Trimming shortened V by 6 bases and J by 4 bases, and 19 bases separated the two germline ends. CDR1 is SGDLS and CDR2 is YYNGEE in the germline V gene. The CDR3 sequence: CASNTPVGEGTGELFF. In DNA form, the CDR3 reads TGTGCCAGCAACACTCCCGTCGGCGAGGGCACCGGGGAGCTGTTTTTT.

The chain employs TRBV4-3 and TRBJ2-7, with D hard to call. This CDR3 has 14 amino acids. V lost 0 bases to trimming and J lost 9 bases, with 15 bases between them. The germline CDR1 and CDR2 sequences are LGHNA and YSLEER. CDR3 in DNA: TGCGCCAGCAGCCAAGAGGCAGGCACTCAAGTGCAGTACTTC. Translated, it gives CASSQEAGTQVQYF.

CDR3 in amino acids: CASSPFWGIGGSLQTDTQYF. The CDR3, as DNA: TGTGCCAGCAGCCCTTTCTGGGGGATCGGGGGGAGCCTCCAGACAGATACGCAGTATTTT. The chain recombines TRBV28 with TRBJ2-3; 7 positions agree with TRBD2. Trimming removed 6 bases from V and 3 bases from J; junction bases left unmatched: 24. The germline V gene has CDR1 MDHEN and CDR2 SYDVKM. This CDR3 contains 20 residues.

The rearrangement links TRBV5-5 to TRBJ1-6, with a weak D call TRBD1 (5 bases). CDR1 and CDR2 from the germline V gene are SGHKS and YYEKEE (reference sequence). The CDR3 is 19 residues long. V lost 3 bases, J lost 1 base, and 20 bases lay in between. In DNA, the CDR3 is TGTGCCAGCAGCTCCGACCCGGGGGTCAAGGGGTCCTATAATTCACCCCTCCACTTT. Residues: CASSSDPGVKGSYNSPLHF.

In its sample, this clone was seen a few times. The chain recombines TRBV5-1 with TRBJ1-2; D perhaps matches TRBD1 (6 bases). The V gene's germline CDR1 is SGHRS and CDR2 YFSETQ. Trimming took off 0 bases at V and 7 bases at J, with 7 bases between the two ends. The CDR3 sequence is 12 residues long. The chain's CDR3 is CASSLEGGGYTF. Here the CDR3 DNA reads TGCGCCAGCAGCTTGGAAGGGGGTGGCTACACCTTC.

The rearrangement uses TRBV2 and TRBJ2-2; D is possibly TRBD1 (6 bases). Germline V gene lookup returns CDR1 SNHLY and CDR2 FYNNEI. The CDR3 has 16 residues. Trimming pared 6 bases from V and 1 base from J, leaving 15 bases between. CDR3 coding DNA: TGTGCCAGCAGGACCATGGACAGACAGAACACCGGGGAGCTGTTTTTT. Protein sequence: CASRTMDRQNTGELFF.

CDR3: CASSRRQDSSYNEQFF. The CDR3 bases are TGTGCCAGCTCACGAAGACAGGACAGCTCCTACAATGAGCAGTTCTTC. V usage is TRBV18 and J usage is TRBJ2-1; weak D call: TRBD1 (6 bases). Trimming took 4 bases from V and 0 from J, leaving 13 bases between them. Germline-derived CDR1 and CDR2 are KGHSH and LQKENI. This CDR3 is 16 amino acids long.

This clone showed up just a few times. In the same sample, other DNA sequences code for this CDR3. The V gene is TRBV12-5, the J gene TRBJ1-6, with TRBD1 identical over 10 bases. The CDR3 sequence is 15 residues long. J gave up 10 bases and V 2 bases, and 5 bases lay outside the gene matches. Germline values: CDR1 LGHNT, CDR2 FRNRAP. The CDR3 nucleotides read TGTGCTAGTGGTTTGTCGGGACAGGGGAGGTCACCCCTCCACTTT. Translated: CASGLSGQGRSPLHF.

V usage is TRBV14 and J usage is TRBJ1-3; no firm D call. V lost 4 bases and J 4 bases, leaving 11 bases between the germline ends. The germline V gene encodes CDR1 SGHDN and CDR2 FVKESK. CDR3 length equals 14 residues. CDR3: CASSLRTPGNTIYF. The CDR3, as DNA: TGTGCCAGCAGCCTACGGACTCCCGGAAACACCATATATTTT.

This sequence joins TRBV10-3 and TRBJ1-6, with 8 bases matching TRBD1. CDR1 and CDR2 (germline): ENHRY, SYGVKD. With V trimmed by 4 bases and J by 10 bases, 6 bases remained unmatched. The CDR3 has 14 amino acids. The CDR3 DNA reads TGTGCCATCAGTGTGGACAGGGAGGGATCACCCCTCCACTTT. Translating it yields CAISVDREGSPLHF.

This clone appeared once. The J gene is TRBJ2-1, the V gene TRBV5-1, with 9 bases identical to TRBD2. The germline V gene encodes CDR1 SGHRS and CDR2 YFSETQ. The CDR3 loop spans 16 amino acids. V trimming: 4 bases; J trimming: 4 bases; junction bases outside the gene matches: 9. The chain's CDR3 is CASSSSSGESYNEQFF. The CDR3 nucleotides are TGCGCCAGCAGCAGCTCTAGCGGGGAGTCATACAATGAGCAGTTCTTC.

The chain uses TRBV2 and TRBJ1-6; 8 bases are a match to TRBD1. The CDR3 runs to 14 residues. Germline values: CDR1 SNHLY, CDR2 FYNNEI. The V and J ends lost 8 bases and 9 bases, in that order; junction bases with no gene match: 9. The CDR3 sequence is CASARQGFASPLHF. The CDR3 DNA reads TGTGCCAGCGCCCGACAGGGGTTTGCTTCACCCCTCCACTTT.

This chain's CDR3 is CASSRGQGEEPQHF. CDR3 DNA: TGCGCCAGCAGTAGAGGACAGGGCGAGGAGCCCCAGCATTTT. The V and J genes are TRBV5-1 and TRBJ1-5; 8 bases map to TRBD1. The germline CDR1 and CDR2 sequences are SGHRS and YFSETQ. The CDR3 covers 14 residues. The J segment lost 8 bases and the V segment lost 5 bases, leaving 9 bases of the junction unmatched.

The chain joins TRBV5-4 to TRBJ1-4; the D gene is possibly TRBD1 (6 bases). CDR1 SGHNT and CDR2 YYREEE come from the germline V gene (reference sequence). V was pared by 4 bases and J by 7 bases, with 20 bases between. The CDR3 contains 16 residues. CDR3 protein: CASSQGPDSEGEKLFF. In nucleotides, the CDR3 is TGTGCCAGCAGCCAGGGACCGGACAGCGAGGGTGAAAAACTGTTTTTT.

The chain uses TRBV11-3 and TRBJ2-1, with 9 nucleotides matching TRBD2. CDR3 length: 16 amino acids. V shed 5 bases and J 7 bases; nucleotides not matched to a gene: 12. Per germline, CDR1 SGHNT and CDR2 YENEEA. CDR3 nucleotides: TGTGCCAGCAGCACCCCCACGGGCGGGGGGGGGAATGAGCAGTTCTTC. Encoded protein: CASSTPTGGGGNEQFF.

This clone was recorded a few times. The V gene is TRBV2, the J gene TRBJ2-7; 12 bases agree with TRBD1. Germline loops: CDR1 SNHLY, CDR2 FYNNEI. This CDR3 region has 13 residues. Trimming removed 7 bases from V and 6 bases from J; junction bases left unmatched: 4. CDR3 DNA: TGTGCCAGCACCCGGGACAGGGGGCGCGAGCAGTACTTC. Amino acids: CASTRDRGREQYF.

This chain joins TRBV4-1 and TRBJ2-7; D is perhaps TRBD2 (6 bases). Germline assignment: CDR1 MGHRA and CDR2 YSYEKL. This CDR3 comprises 15 residues. V lost 7 bases and J lost 4, with 20 bases in between. As DNA, the CDR3 is TGCGCCAGCAAAGGACTATACCAGGTCGGGTACGAGCAGTACTTC. It specifies CASKGLYQVGYEQYF.

The genes are TRBV5-4 and TRBJ2-5, with 9 nucleotides matching TRBD2. Trimming at V came to 2 bases and at J to 2 bases, leaving 4 bases not matched to a gene. Germline V CDR1 and CDR2: SGHNT, YYREEE (reference sequence). This CDR3 has 15 residues. CDR3 protein: CASSLIAGAQETQYF. DNA of the CDR3: TGTGCCAGCAGCTTAATAGCGGGGGCTCAAGAGACCCAGTACTTC.

This chain joins TRBV14 and TRBJ2-3, with a tentative D call TRBD1 (5 bases). V lost 0 bases and J 9 bases, leaving 16 bases between the germline ends. The CDR3 is 15 amino acids. The germline CDR1 and CDR2 sequences are SGHDN and FVKESK. The CDR3 nucleotides are TGTGCCAGCAGCCAAGATTGGGGCCCTGTTGGGACGCAGTATTTT. Translating gives CASSQDWGPVGTQYF.

J is TRBJ1-1 and V is TRBV5-1; TRBD1 agrees at 12 bases. CDR3 size: 16 residues. Germline CDR1 SGHRS, CDR2 YFSETQ. V lost 4 bases to trimming and J lost 6 bases; unmatched junction nucleotides: 10. Here the CDR3 DNA reads TGCGCCAGCAGCCCCGGAGGGACAGGGGGCGTATCTGAAGCTTTCTTT. Residues: CASSPGGTGGVSEAFF.